What follows is one T cell receptor (beta chain) and its context. This entry belongs to a study of graft-versus-host responses after intestinal transplantation. Profiling relied on immunoSEQ multiplex PCR, and the TCRdb table lists in-frame clones only, not all of them. The table has 43,000 or so clones, approximately 94% seen once. The CDR3 contains 14 residues. Trimming removed 7 bases at V and 6 bases at J, with 16 bases between. CDR1 and CDR2 (germline): LNHDA, SQIVND (reference sequence). This TCR derives from a human patient who received an intestinal transplant, so some T cells may come from the graft donor. Sequencing used PBMCs, obtained 335 days after intestinal transplant. The gene calls are TRBV19 and TRBJ1-5, with a weak D call TRBD1 (5 bases). The CDR3 DNA reads TGTGCCAGTAATTTCGTCCAGGGTACTCAGCCCCAGCATTTT. Translation: CASNFVQGTQPQHF.